Described below is a single T cell receptor (beta chain) sequence and its context. The PCR employed 60 Vbeta primers together with 13 Jbeta primers. Some clones are missing from TCRdb's copy, which holds only in-frame ones; the method was immunoSEQ multiplex PCR. Of some 250,000 clones in the sample, about four fifths were seen once. This entry comes from a study of cytomegalovirus exposure and HLA in healthy donors. The sequence came from a woman aged 40 to 50 in good health and CMV-seropositive. What was sequenced was PBMCs.

CDR3 nucleotides: TGTGCCTGGAGTTTGACAGGGCGGGACACTGAAGCTTTCTTT. Protein product: CAWSLTGRDTEAFF. This sequence joins TRBV30 and TRBJ1-1; 7 positions match TRBD1. Trimming removed 2 bases from V and 3 bases from J; junction bases left unmatched: 6. This CDR3 has 14 residues. Germline V gene data show CDR1 as GTSNPN and CDR2 as SVGIG (reference sequence).